This T cell receptor beta chain comes out of a study of control samples from healthy donors and cancer patients. Libraries were prepared by immunoSEQ multiplex PCR; TCRdb keeps only in-frame clonotypes and omits some of them. The sample yields 65,000 to 90,000 clones, more than 70% seen once. Sequenced sample: blood. This TCR was sampled from a man aged 50-59 years in good health.

DNA of the CDR3: TGCGCCAGCAGCCAATCCGGGACGACTGGAAACACCATATATTTT. As protein: CASSQSGTTGNTIYF. The chain joins TRBV4-3 to TRBJ1-3, with D maybe TRBD1 (5 bases). Between the trimmed V and J ends, which lost 2 bases and 2 bases, there was a span of 10 bases. Germline lookup yields CDR1 LGHNA and CDR2 YSLEER. CDR3 size: 15 residues.